A selection of T cell receptor beta chains follows, all from one sample in a study of T cells in Graves' hyperthyroidism and ophthalmopathy. TCRdb reprocessed the multiplex PCR reads via MiXCR and lists one record per CDR3 protein. The sample records fewer than 750,000 distinct CDR3 sequences, around 42% being singletons. The material sequenced was peripheral blood or thyroid tissue (not recorded which). Receptors were obtained from a young woman with Graves' hyperthyroidism. Each CDR3 is given with its conserved first and last residue. A D gene is named only where the DNA matches it firmly. A row's size may be missing; if present it is once, few, many or a size class.

CDR3 DNA | CDR3 protein | CDR3 length | J gene | V gene | D gene | clone size
TGTGCCAGCAGCTTGGTAGGGACAGGGGAATCACCCCTCCACTTT | CASSLVGTGESPLHF | 15 | TRBJ1-6 | TRBV5-8 | TRBD1 | many
TGTGCCAGCTCACCCGCGGGGGGCGAGCAGTACTTC | CASSPAGGEQYF | 12 | TRBJ2-7 | TRBV18 | TRBD2 | few
TGCAGTGCTGGAGGGGTCACAGGAGGGTATAATTCACCCCTCCACTTT | CSAGGVTGGYNSPLHF | 16 | TRBJ1-6 | TRBV20-1 | - | -
TGTGCCATCTCACAGGTTGTTTCTGGAAACACCATATATTTT | CAISQVVSGNTIYF | 14 | TRBJ1-3 | TRBV10-3 | - | -
TGTGCCAGCAGCTTAATCAGGGGTAATTCACCCCTCCACTTT | CASSLIRGNSPLHF | 14 | TRBJ1-6 | TRBV7-2 | - | many
TGTGCCAGCAGCGTAGAGGCAGGGACCAATTCACCCCTCCACTTT | CASSVEAGTNSPLHF | 15 | TRBJ1-6 | TRBV9 | - | many
TGCGCCAGCAGCTTGGACGGTAAAAACTACGAGCAGTACTTC | CASSLDGKNYEQYF | 14 | TRBJ2-7 | TRBV5-1 | - | -
TGTGCCAGCCGAAAGGACGAGAACAATGAGCAGTTCTTC | CASRKDENNEQFF | 13 | TRBJ2-1 | TRBV7-9 | - | few
TGCGCCAGCAGTGAAGGTGAAACCCAAGAGACCCAGTACTTC | CASSEGETQETQYF | 14 | TRBJ2-5 | TRBV10-2 | - | -
TGCAGTGCTGGATTTGGAAATGAAGCTTTCTTT | CSAGFGNEAFF | 11 | TRBJ1-1 | TRBV20-1 | - | -
TGTGCCAGCAGCCCAGACAGGGGGGCCAACTATGGCTACACCTTC | CASSPDRGANYGYTF | 15 | TRBJ1-2 | TRBV7-9 | TRBD1 | -
TGTGCCAGCAGCAAACAGGGGGCTTGGGAGACCCAGTACTTC | CASSKQGAWETQYF | 14 | TRBJ2-5 | TRBV25-1 | TRBD1 | -
TGCGCCAGCAGCTCCTTGGCAGAGGCGGGGGCCAACGTCCTGACTTTC | CASSSLAEAGANVLTF | 16 | TRBJ2-6 | TRBV5-1 | - | many
TGCAGCGTGGGGAACTACGTCGAGCAGTACTTC | CSVGNYVEQYF | 11 | TRBJ2-7 | TRBV29-1 | - | -
TGTGCTAGCGAAGCGGGAGGGCCATACGAGCAGTACTTC | CASEAGGPYEQYF | 13 | TRBJ2-7 | TRBV11-2 | TRBD2 | -
TGTGCCAGCAGCTTACTGGGGGGCAGGGTCTACGAGCAGTACTTC | CASSLLGGRVYEQYF | 15 | TRBJ2-7 | TRBV7-8 | - | many
TGTGCCACCAAGTTCGGTGGGAGGGCGAACACCGGGGAGCTGTTTTTT | CATKFGGRANTGELFF | 16 | TRBJ2-2 | TRBV15 | TRBD2 | medium-sized
TGTGCCAGCAGCCCCCGGACAGGGACAGCGATCTCTGGGGTCAACGTCCTGACTTTC | CASSPRTGTAISGVNVLTF | 19 | TRBJ2-6 | TRBV13 | TRBD1 | once
TGCAGTGCCCAGGATAGCGGGGGCACAGATACGCAGTATTTT | CSAQDSGGTDTQYF | 14 | TRBJ2-3 | TRBV20-1 | TRBD2 | few
TGTGCCAGCAGCCAAGACGGTTCCTACGAGCAGTACTTC | CASSQDGSYEQYF | 13 | TRBJ2-7 | TRBV4-2 | - | many
TGTGCCAGCAGCCGGGACAGGGGGCCTGGGGCCAACGTCCTGACTTTC | CASSRDRGPGANVLTF | 16 | TRBJ2-6 | TRBV7-8 | TRBD1 | -
TGCAGTGCTAGCTATCCGGGACAGGGTCAGCCCCAGCATTTT | CSASYPGQGQPQHF | 14 | TRBJ1-5 | TRBV20-1 | TRBD1 | -
TGTGCCAGCAGCCAAGAACAAAGATCCTACGAGCAGTACTTC | CASSQEQRSYEQYF | 14 | TRBJ2-7 | TRBV3-1 | - | -
TGTGCCAGCAGTCCGGTTGGAGTCTACGAGCAGTACTTC | CASSPVGVYEQYF | 13 | TRBJ2-7 | TRBV7-9 | - | many
TGTGCCAGCAGCGGCGAGAACTATGGCTACACCTTC | CASSGENYGYTF | 12 | TRBJ1-2 | TRBV2 | - | many
TGTGCCAGCAATTTCCAAACAGGGGCATACGAGCAGTACTTC | CASNFQTGAYEQYF | 14 | TRBJ2-7 | TRBV7-8 | TRBD1 | many
TGTGCCAGTAGTATCTGGATGGGACTAGCGGGAGGGCGGGAGACCCAGTACTTC | CASSIWMGLAGGRETQYF | 18 | TRBJ2-5 | TRBV19 | TRBD2 | few
TGTGCCAGCAGTTACTCGTATGTCCGGGACTACGCGAAAGAGACCCAGTACTTC | CASSYSYVRDYAKETQYF | 18 | TRBJ2-5 | TRBV6-2/TRBV6-3 | TRBD2 | few
TGTGCCAGCAGTGGGACCAGAGGCGAGCAGTACTTC | CASSGTRGEQYF | 12 | TRBJ2-7 | TRBV25-1 | - | many
TGCGCCAGCAGCCAAGTGCTGGATACCTACGAGCAGTACTTC | CASSQVLDTYEQYF | 14 | TRBJ2-7 | TRBV4-1 | - | many
TGCAGTGCTAGGACAATGACCCGGGATGGCTACACCTTC | CSARTMTRDGYTF | 13 | TRBJ1-2 | TRBV20-1 | - | -
TGTGCCAGCAGTCCGACAGGGAGGGGCATTGGCTCCGGCTACACCTTC | CASSPTGRGIGSGYTF | 16 | TRBJ1-2 | TRBV6-5 | TRBD1 | many
TGTGCCACCAGTTACGGGGGGTTCGGCACAGATACGCAGTATTTT | CATSYGGFGTDTQYF | 15 | TRBJ2-3 | TRBV24-1 | TRBD2 | -
TGCAGTGCGGCCCGGGATCCCTTCTACGAGCAGTACTTC | CSAARDPFYEQYF | 13 | TRBJ2-7 | TRBV20-1 | - | many
TGTGCCAGCAGCTCCGAGGGTTCTTCCTACAATGAAAAACTGTTTTTT | CASSSEGSSYNEKLFF | 16 | TRBJ1-4 | TRBV7-6 | - | -
TGCAGTGCGACACAGGGGGCAGGCGAGACCCAGTACTTC | CSATQGAGETQYF | 13 | TRBJ2-5 | TRBV20-1 | TRBD1 | -
TGTGCCAGCAGCTTACCCCCCCGGAGAAAAAGCTACGAGCAGTACTTC | CASSLPPRRKSYEQYF | 16 | TRBJ2-7 | TRBV7-8 | - | many
TGTGCCAGCAGCCTGATGACAGGGGCCCTAAGGGTTTGGCTGTTTTTT | CASSLMTGALRVWLFF | 16 | TRBJ2-2 | TRBV2 | TRBD1 | -
TGCAGTGCCAGTTTAATCGCGGGCTATGGCTACACCTTC | CSASLIAGYGYTF | 13 | TRBJ1-2 | TRBV20-1 | - | many
TGTGCTAGACCGGACGGAAGGGACTATGGCTACACCTTC | CARPDGRDYGYTF | 13 | TRBJ1-2 | TRBV2 | - | -
TGCAGTGCCAGGGACAGCGCTTATAATTCACCCCTCCACTTT | CSARDSAYNSPLHF | 14 | TRBJ1-6 | TRBV20-1 | TRBD1 | many